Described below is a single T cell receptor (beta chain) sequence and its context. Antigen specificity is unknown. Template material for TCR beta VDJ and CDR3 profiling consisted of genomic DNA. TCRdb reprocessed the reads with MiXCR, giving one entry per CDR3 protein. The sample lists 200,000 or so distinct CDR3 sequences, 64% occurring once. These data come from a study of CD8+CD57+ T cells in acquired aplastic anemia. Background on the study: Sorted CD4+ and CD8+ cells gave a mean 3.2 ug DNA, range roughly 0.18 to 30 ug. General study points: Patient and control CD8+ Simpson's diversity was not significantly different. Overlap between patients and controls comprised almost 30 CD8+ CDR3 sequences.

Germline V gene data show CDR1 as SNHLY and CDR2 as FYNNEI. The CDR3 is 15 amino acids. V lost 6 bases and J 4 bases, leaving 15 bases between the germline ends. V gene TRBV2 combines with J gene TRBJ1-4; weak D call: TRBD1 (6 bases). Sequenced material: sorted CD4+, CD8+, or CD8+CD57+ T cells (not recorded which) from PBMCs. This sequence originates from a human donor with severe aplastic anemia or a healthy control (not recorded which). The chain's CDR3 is CASRNRQEHNEKLFF. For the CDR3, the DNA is TGTGCCAGCAGGAACCGACAGGAACATAATGAAAAACTGTTTTTT.